Presented here are 20 T cell receptor beta chains from one specimen sequenced in a study of cytomegalovirus exposure and HLA in healthy donors. It was with 60 Vbeta and 13 Jbeta primers that the PCR ran. Assay used: immunoSEQ multiplex PCR; TCRdb lists only in-frame clones, some missing. The sample consists of 150,000 to 200,000 clones, more than 9.5% of them appearing once. The sequenced material came from PBMCs. These receptor sequences come from a man between 45 and 60 years old in good health and CMV-seropositive.

This chain joins TRBV7-9 and TRBJ2-2; D gene uncertain. With 1 base removed from V and 1 base from J, the gap between germline ends came to 7 bases. The CDR3 extends over 15 amino acids. Germline V gives CDR1 SEHNR, CDR2 FQNEAQ (reference sequence). CDR3: CASSLVSGNTGELFF. For the CDR3, the DNA is TGTGCCAGCAGCTTAGTATCCGGGAACACCGGGGAGCTGTTTTTT. The variable domain in full, completed from reference TRBV7-9 and TRBJ2-2, reads DTGVSQNPRHKITKRGQNVTFRCDPISEHNRLYWYRQTLGQGPEFLTYFQNEAQLEKSRLLSDRFSAERPKGSFSTLEIQRTEQGDSAMYLCASSLVSGNTGELFFGEGSRLTVL.

This clone was recorded a few times. The chain has TRBV4-2 and TRBJ1-1; D uncertain. Trimming cost V 1 base and J 0 bases, with 9 bases left between them. The CDR3 runs to 15 residues. In germline, CDR1 is LGHNA, CDR2 YNFKEQ. CDR3 in DNA: TGTGCCAGCAGCCAAGCAGGCGGGATGAACACTGAAGCTTTCTTT. This codes for CASSQAGGMNTEAFF.

The chain couples TRBV11-1 to TRBJ1-1; tentative D call: TRBD1 (6 bases). CDR3 size: 14 residues. Deletions cut 7 bases from V and 6 bases from J, with 18 bases between. Germline V gene data show CDR1 as SGHAT and CDR2 as FQDESV (reference sequence). This CDR3 reads CASTKTGNFPEAFF. The CDR3 coding sequence is TGTGCCAGCACCAAGACAGGCAACTTTCCTGAAGCTTTCTTT.

There are a few counts of this clone. This chain connects TRBV2 to TRBJ1-2, with D perhaps matching TRBD1 (6 bases). This CDR3 has 12 residues. In germline, CDR1 is SNHLY, CDR2 FYNNEI. V was cut by 4 bases and J by 8 bases, with 11 bases left in between. CDR3 sequence reads: CASSVTGMGYTF. The CDR3 DNA sequence: TGTGCCAGCAGTGTAACAGGGATGGGCTACACCTTC.

J is TRBJ2-3 and V is TRBV9; 8 bases align to TRBD2. Trimming cost V 4 bases and J 0 bases; bases outside gene matches: 4. The CDR3 extends over 15 amino acids. Germline V lookup: CDR1 SGDLS, CDR2 YYNGEE. CDR3 amino acids: CASSSSSGSTDTQYF. Written as DNA, the CDR3 is TGTGCCAGCAGCTCATCTAGCGGGAGCACAGATACGCAGTATTTT.

The gene calls are TRBV4-1 and TRBJ2-3; 11 bases line up with TRBD1. The CDR3 consists of 16 residues. The trim removed 4 bases at V and 6 bases at J, leaving 9 bases unmatched. Germline V gene lookup returns CDR1 MGHRA and CDR2 YSYEKL. The CDR3 bases are TGCGCCAGCAGCCTGATCGGACAGGGGGCGAGGGATACGCAGTATTTT. The encoded protein is CASSLIGQGARDTQYF.

This clone was counted between two and nine times. DNA for the CDR3: TGTGCCAGCAGTTCCCCCCCCGGGACAGCAAACACTGAAGCTTTCTTT. Its translation is CASSSPPGTANTEAFF. This chain joins TRBV28 and TRBJ1-1; 7 bases map to TRBD1. The J segment lost 2 bases and the V segment lost 4 bases, leaving 10 bases of the junction unmatched. CDR3 length equals 16 residues. The V gene's germline CDR1 is MDHEN and CDR2 SYDVKM. The full variable domain, with the rest looked up from reference TRBV28 and TRBJ1-1, is DVKVTQSSRYLVKRTGEKVFLECVQDMDHENMFWYRQDPGLGLRLIYFSYDVKMKEKGDIPEGYSVSREKKERFSLILESASTNQTSMYLCASSSPPGTANTEAFFGQGTRLTVV.

The table lists this clone with a few counts. The chain recombines TRBV7-2 with TRBJ1-5; D not resolved. The V gene lost 5 bases and the J gene lost 1 base, with 15 bases spanning the gap. The CDR3 has 16 amino acids. The germline V gene has CDR1 SGHTA and CDR2 FQGNSA. In nucleotides, the CDR3 is TGTGCCAGCAGCCAAGGCGGTACCCTAAGCAATCAGCCCCAGCATTTT. This gives the protein CASSQGGTLSNQPQHF.

The chain recombines TRBV7-2 with TRBJ2-5; 7 nucleotides agree with TRBD1. The CDR3 runs 13 residues. Germline V gene lookup returns CDR1 SGHTA and CDR2 FQGNSA. Germline trimming cut 2 bases from V and 4 bases from J; bases unmatched to any gene: 1. The CDR3 sequence is CASSLNRGETQYF. The CDR3 region has the DNA TGTGCCAGCAGCTTAAACAGGGGAGAGACCCAGTACTTC.

Points on this clone: Compared with germline, one end of the junction differs, possibly owing to a read error. The CDR3 DNA reads TGTGCCAGCAGCGAAGGACAGGGGTGGTCCGGGGAGCTGTTTTTT. This codes for CASSEGQGWSGELFF. The chain is built from TRBV2 and TRBJ2-2; 9 bases agree with TRBD1. Per the germline V gene, CDR1 is SNHLY and CDR2 is FYNNEI. The CDR3 runs to 15 residues. Together with reference TRBV2 and TRBJ2-2, the CDR3 gives the full variable domain: EPEVTQTPSHQVTQMGQEVILRCVPISNHLYFYWYRQILGQKVEFLVSFYNNEISEKSEIFDDQFSVERPDGSNFTLKIRSTKLEDSAMYFCASSEGQGWSGELFFGEGSRLTVL.

The chain employs TRBV4-3 and TRBJ2-2; TRBD2 might be the D (5 bases). The CDR3 runs to 14 residues. The V end was cut by 0 bases, the J end by 9 bases, with 11 bases between. Germline V gene sequence: CDR1 LGHNA, CDR2 YSLEER. CDR3 loop: CASSQDSSGWELFF. The CDR3 DNA sequence: TGCGCCAGCAGCCAAGATTCGTCGGGGTGGGAGCTGTTTTTT.

This clone occurred a few times. The rearrangement links TRBV19 to TRBJ1-1; 12 bases align to TRBD1. J was trimmed by 10 bases and V by 10 bases; bases with no gene match: 16. The CDR3 is made up of 15 amino acids. Germline V CDR1 and CDR2: LNHDA, SQIVND (reference sequence). CDR3 region: CAIADPRDRGRRAFF. In DNA form, the CDR3 reads TGTGCCATTGCTGACCCCCGGGACAGGGGGCGTCGAGCTTTCTTT.

V gene TRBV2 combines with J gene TRBJ1-3; D is unclear. Between the trimmed V and J ends, which lost 3 bases and 0 bases, there was a span of 12 bases. The CDR3 is 16 amino acids. Germline CDR1 is SNHLY and CDR2 is FYNNEI. For the CDR3, the DNA is TGTGCCAGCAGTGAGAGGCAGAGACTCTCTGGAAACACCATATATTTT. Its translation: CASSERQRLSGNTIYF. Drawing the rest from reference TRBV2 and TRBJ1-3, the complete variable domain is EPEVTQTPSHQVTQMGQEVILRCVPISNHLYFYWYRQILGQKVEFLVSFYNNEISEKSEIFDDQFSVERPDGSNFTLKIRSTKLEDSAMYFCASSERQRLSGNTIYFGEGSWLTVV.

The chain has TRBV6-5 and TRBJ1-4; 10 nucleotides align to TRBD1. The CDR3 covers 16 residues. With V trimmed by 4 bases and J by 7 bases, 9 bases remained unmatched. Germline assignment: CDR1 MNHEY and CDR2 SVGAGI. The DNA for the CDR3 is TGTGCCAGCAGTTCCCGGGACAGGGGATGGGGTGAAAAACTGTTTTTT. The encoded protein is CASSSRDRGWGEKLFF.

This clone was seen only a few times. This chain uses TRBV5-1 with TRBJ2-7; 11 nucleotides align to TRBD1. V lost 2 bases and J lost 7; bases outside the gene matches: 5. This CDR3 has 14 amino acids. CDR1 SGHRS and CDR2 YFSETQ come from the germline V gene. This chain's CDR3 is CASSFGTGGLEQYF. The CDR3 nucleotides read TGCGCCAGCAGCTTCGGGACAGGGGGGCTGGAGCAGTACTTC.

Comment on this clone: Different DNA sequences within this sample yield the same CDR3. The V call is TRBV7-2, the J call TRBJ2-1; D not certain. Deletions cut 5 bases from V and 4 bases from J, with 9 bases between. There are 13 residues in the CDR3. Germline V gives CDR1 SGHTA, CDR2 FQGNSA. The CDR3 reads CASSLDTYNEQFF. CDR3 nucleotide sequence: TGTGCCAGCAGCCTTGACACTTACAATGAGCAGTTCTTC.

This clone was seen a few times. The V and J genes are TRBV11-2 and TRBJ2-2; D call uncertain. V was clipped by 3 bases and J by 1 base, with 9 bases between them. This CDR3 is built from 15 residues. Germline lookup yields CDR1 SGHAT and CDR2 FQNNGV. This CDR3 reads CASSFSGLNTGELFF. The CDR3 nucleotides read TGTGCCAGCAGCTTTTCCGGGTTGAACACCGGGGAGCTGTTTTTT.

A few counts support this clone. The V gene is TRBV4-3, the J gene TRBJ2-5; D is ambiguous. V was cut by 0 bases and J by 3 bases, with 17 bases left in between. Germline CDR1 is LGHNA and CDR2 is YSLEER. This CDR3 spans 17 amino acids. The CDR3 is CASSQDRSGFVEETQYF. DNA of the CDR3: TGCGCCAGCAGCCAAGACAGGTCTGGCTTCGTAGAAGAGACCCAGTACTTC.

This clone was detected a few times. The CDR3 is CASSIGETRARAFF. The DNA for the CDR3 is TGTGCCAGTAGTATAGGGGAGACCCGGGCTAGAGCTTTCTTT. The chain has TRBV19 and TRBJ1-1; no definite D call. Trimming took off 1 base at V and 10 bases at J, with 16 bases between the two ends. The CDR3 covers 14 residues. The germline V gene encodes CDR1 LNHDA and CDR2 SQIVND (reference sequence).

This clone was recorded a few times. This rearrangement joins TRBV30 to TRBJ2-3, with D tentatively TRBD2 (5 bases). The CDR3 covers 13 residues. CDR1 and CDR2 (germline): GTSNPN, SVGIG (reference sequence). The ends were cut back, 3 bases at V and 6 bases at J, with 13 bases in the middle. CDR3 coding DNA: TGTGCCTGGAGCGGACCCAGAGGGGATACGCAGTATTTT. This encodes CAWSGPRGDTQYF. Based on the CDR3 plus reference TRBV30 and TRBJ2-3, the full variable domain is SQTIHQWPATLVQPVGSPLSLECTVEGTSNPNLYWYRQAAGRGLQLLFYSVGIGQISSEVPQNLSASRPQDRQFILSSKKLLLSDSGFYLCAWSGPRGDTQYFGPGTRLTVL.